This entry is about one T cell receptor (beta chain). Some clones are missing from TCRdb's copy, which holds only in-frame ones; the method was immunoSEQ multiplex PCR. The repertoire holds 20,000 to 30,000 clones, with about 81% as singletons. The data derive from a study of blood T cell repertoires in COVID-19. Study-wide background: Some COVID-19 samples were acute and others convalescent; all came from the United States, Italy and Spain. T cells, B-cell-depleted T cells, or PBMCs provided the cDNA or gDNA that served as material.

This CDR3 has 12 amino acids. The ends were cut back, 7 bases at V and 9 bases at J, with 13 bases in the middle. Germline CDR1 is MNHNY and CDR2 is SVGAGI (reference sequence). The sequencing input was peripheral blood. This chain links TRBV6-6 with TRBJ1-5; D gene unclear. The clonotype comes from a human donor in a cohort sampled during active COVID-19. The CDR3 here is CASNLEGRPQHF. CDR3 in DNA: TGTGCCAGCAATTTGGAGGGTCGGCCCCAGCATTTT.